This entry concerns a single T cell receptor (beta chain). No cognate antigen has been identified for it. The sample holds no much larger clone one base away, and base qualities are not on file. Receptors were amplified or captured by the immunoSEQ multiplex PCR assay. TCRdb retrieved this table from immuneACCESS and kept in-frame rearrangements only. Not all clones are present; in checked studies, unresolved V genes account for under half, and no reason is known for the remainder. The table for this sample lists about 130,000 clones; 85% to 95% of them were counted only once. Approximately 1.7% of the sample comes from the top ten. The junction shows trimming of 1 base on V and 10 bases on J, plus 14 bases between the germline ends. The CDR3 holds 13 amino acids from the cysteine to the phenylalanine. Left in the record is the CDR3 DNA by itself, 39 bases read in frame from the first base. CDR1 and CDR2 were assigned from the germline V gene as SGHTS and YDEGEE.

The data were taken from a study of control samples from healthy donors and cancer patients (dated by TCRdb to the early 2020s). Sequenced input: PBMCs. The sequence joins TRBV5-8 to TRBJ1-2; tentative D gene TRBD1, with 5 bases matching. The sequence was obtained from a man between 45 and 60 years old with head and neck cancer. Read as DNA, the sequence is TGTGCCAGCAGCTTGACGCAGGGTATATCCTACACCTTC. Its translation reads: CASSLTQGISYTF.